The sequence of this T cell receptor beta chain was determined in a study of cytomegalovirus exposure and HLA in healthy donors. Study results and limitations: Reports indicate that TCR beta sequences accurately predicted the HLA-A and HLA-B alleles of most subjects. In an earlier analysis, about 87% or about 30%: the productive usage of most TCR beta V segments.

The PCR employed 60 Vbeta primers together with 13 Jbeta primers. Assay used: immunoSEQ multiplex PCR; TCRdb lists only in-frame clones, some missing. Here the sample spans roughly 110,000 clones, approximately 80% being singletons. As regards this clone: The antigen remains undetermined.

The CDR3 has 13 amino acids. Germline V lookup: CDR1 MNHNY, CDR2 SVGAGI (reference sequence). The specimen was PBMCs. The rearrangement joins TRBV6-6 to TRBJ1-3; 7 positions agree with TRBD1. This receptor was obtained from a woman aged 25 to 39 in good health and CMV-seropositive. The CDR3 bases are TGTGGAACGGGACAGCCCGAGGGAAACACCATATATTTT. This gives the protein CGTGQPEGNTIYF.